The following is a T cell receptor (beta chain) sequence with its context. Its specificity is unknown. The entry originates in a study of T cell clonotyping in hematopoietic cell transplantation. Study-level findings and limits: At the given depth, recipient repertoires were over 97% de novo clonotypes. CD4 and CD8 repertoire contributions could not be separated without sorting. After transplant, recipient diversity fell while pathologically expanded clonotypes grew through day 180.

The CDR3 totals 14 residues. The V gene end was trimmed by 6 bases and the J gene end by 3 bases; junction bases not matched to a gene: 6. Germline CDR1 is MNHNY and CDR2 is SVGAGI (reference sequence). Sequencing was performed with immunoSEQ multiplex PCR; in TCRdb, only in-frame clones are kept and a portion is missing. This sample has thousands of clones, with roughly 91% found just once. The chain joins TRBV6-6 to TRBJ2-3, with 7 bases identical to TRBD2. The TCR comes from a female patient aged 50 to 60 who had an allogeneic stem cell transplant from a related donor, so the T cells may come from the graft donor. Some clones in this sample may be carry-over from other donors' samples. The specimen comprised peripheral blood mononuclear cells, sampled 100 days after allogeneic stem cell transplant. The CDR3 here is CASRRDYSTDTQYF. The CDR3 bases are TGTGCCAGCAGACGGGACTACTCTACAGATACGCAGTATTTT.